Listed here are 10 T cell receptor beta chains from one sample, sequenced in a study of cytomegalovirus exposure and HLA in healthy donors. With 60 Vbeta and 13 Jbeta primers, the PCR was carried out. The table came from immunoSEQ multiplex PCR; TCRdb's copy has only in-frame clones and leaves some out. The table includes some 90,000 clones, over 75% detected once. Sequenced material: PBMCs. Receptors originate from a man between 50 and 59 years old in good health and CMV-seronegative.

The CDR3 here is CASSLDRAETQYF. The DNA for the CDR3 is TGTGCCAGCAGCTTAGACAGGGCGGAGACCCAGTACTTC. The J gene is TRBJ2-5, the V gene TRBV11-2; D may be TRBD1 (5 bases). The CDR3 totals 13 residues. V dropped 0 bases and J dropped 5 bases, with 7 bases sitting between them. Germline lookup yields CDR1 SGHAT and CDR2 FQNNGV.

The chain joins TRBV7-9 to TRBJ2-7, with TRBD2 matching over 9 bases. Per germline, CDR1 SEHNR and CDR2 FQNEAQ (reference sequence). Trimming took 5 bases from V and 3 from J; bases not matched to a gene: 5. The CDR3 is 14 residues long. The CDR3 region is CASSVTSGGYEQYF. The CDR3 DNA reads TGTGCCAGCAGCGTGACTAGCGGAGGCTACGAGCAGTACTTC.

Points on this clone: The same CDR3 is also encoded by other DNA sequences in this sample. The J gene is TRBJ2-7, the V gene TRBV5-1, with 7 bases lining up with TRBD2. Germline V CDR1 and CDR2: SGHRS, YFSETQ. CDR3 length: 15 residues. V lost 7 bases to trimming and J lost 5 bases; unmatched junction nucleotides: 15. The CDR3, as DNA: TGCGCCAGCGCCCTGACCCCGGGACTACGGAACGAGCAGTACTTC. Protein product: CASALTPGLRNEQYF.

Many counts were recorded for this clone. The rearrangement joins TRBV7-9 to TRBJ1-5; D remains ambiguous. The CDR3 loop spans 17 amino acids. From germline, CDR1 is SEHNR and CDR2 FQNEAQ (reference sequence). With 5 bases removed from V and 0 bases from J, the gap between germline ends came to 17 bases. The CDR3 DNA reads as TGTGCCAGCAGCCCCGGGTCGGCGGGTTATAGCAATCAGCCCCAGCATTTT. Encoded protein: CASSPGSAGYSNQPQHF.

This clone was detected only once. The chain has TRBV27 and TRBJ1-5; possibly TRBD1 for D (5 bases). V lost 3 bases and J 7 bases, leaving 10 bases between the germline ends. The CDR3 is made up of 13 amino acids. Germline V gene data show CDR1 as MNHEY and CDR2 as SMNVEV (reference sequence). The CDR3 coding sequence is TGTGCCAGCAGTTTCAGGGCAGGGCAGCCCCAGCATTTT. Encoded protein: CASSFRAGQPQHF.

The genes are TRBV4-1 and TRBJ2-5; 10 nucleotides align to TRBD2. The better agreement between TRBJ2-7 and the DNA end casts doubt on the J call. This CDR3 is built from 16 residues. CDR1 and CDR2 (germline): MGHRA, YSYEKL. CDR3 residues: CASSQSSTSGPYEQYF. CDR3 sequence (DNA): TGCGCCAGCAGCCAATCCTCGACTAGCGGGCCCTACGAGCAGTACTTC.

Concerning this clone: Its ends do not fully match the called genes, so a read error is possible. V and J are TRBV15 and TRBJ1-5; D perhaps matches TRBD1 (6 bases). This CDR3 contains 14 residues. Germline V CDR1 and CDR2: LNHNV, YYDKDF (reference sequence). CDR3 in DNA: TGTGCCACCAGCAATATAGGGGGTAATCAACCCCAGCATTTT. Translating gives CATSNIGGNQPQHF.

The chain has TRBV15 and TRBJ2-6; the match to TRBD1 covers 9 bases. The CDR3 spans 19 residues. J was trimmed by 1 base and V by 1 base; bases with no gene match: 8. Germline CDR1 reads LNHNV; CDR2 reads YYDKDF (reference sequence). DNA for the CDR3: TGTGCCACCAGCAGAGGTGGGACAGGGATTTTTTCTGGGGCCAACGTCCTGACTTTC. Amino acids: CATSRGGTGIFSGANVLTF.

The J gene is TRBJ1-4, the V gene TRBV2; 11 nucleotides match TRBD1. The CDR3 length is 15 residues. Germline values: CDR1 SNHLY, CDR2 FYNNEI. The V gene end was trimmed by 6 bases and the J gene end by 2 bases; junction bases not matched to a gene: 2. The CDR3 loop is CASRDRGLTNEKLFF. The CDR3 nucleotides read TGTGCCAGCAGGGACAGGGGGCTTACTAATGAAAAACTGTTTTTT.

The chain is built from TRBV6-1 and TRBJ2-3; D is perhaps TRBD1 (5 bases). Germline CDR1 reads MNHNS; CDR2 reads SASEGT. The germline V and J ends were trimmed by 3 bases and 5 bases, with 9 bases remaining between them. This CDR3 region has 13 residues. The CDR3 here is CASSDRAVDTQYF. The CDR3 DNA sequence: TGTGCCAGCAGTGACAGGGCGGTAGATACGCAGTATTTT.